One sample yielded the 22 T cell receptor beta chains listed below, sequenced in a study of cytomegalovirus exposure and HLA in healthy donors. It was with 60 Vbeta and 13 Jbeta primers that the PCR ran. TCRdb's copy holds only in-frame clones and misses some; the assay was immunoSEQ multiplex PCR. The sample shows about 140,000 clones, about three quarters of them seen only once. The source material was PBMCs. Receptors originate from a man between 18 and 29 years old in good health and CMV-seronegative.

This chain uses TRBV28 with TRBJ2-1; 7 bases match TRBD1. Germline V gene data show CDR1 as MDHEN and CDR2 as SYDVKM. The CDR3 spans 17 residues. V lost 5 bases to trimming and J lost 4 bases; unmatched junction nucleotides: 14. CDR3 coding DNA: TGTGCCAGCAGTGACAGGGTGTCAGGGTCGTATTACAATGAGCAGTTCTTC. Its protein product is CASSDRVSGSYYNEQFF.

The rearrangement uses TRBV19 and TRBJ2-7; TRBD1 is a possible D gene (6 bases). V lost 10 bases and J 5 bases, leaving 18 bases between the germline ends. The CDR3 contains 13 residues. Looked up from germline, CDR1 is LNHDA and CDR2 is SQIVND (reference sequence). The CDR3 sequence is CATTRGPGDEQYF. The CDR3 region has the DNA TGTGCCACCACCCGCGGGCCAGGGGACGAGCAGTACTTC.

This rearrangement joins TRBV28 to TRBJ2-7; TRBD2 might be the D (6 bases). The CDR3 is made up of 14 amino acids. Trimming cost V 1 base and J 5 bases, with 12 bases left between them. The germline V gene encodes CDR1 MDHEN and CDR2 SYDVKM. CDR3 sequence reads: CASSLFPGRNEQYF. The CDR3 bases are TGTGCCAGCAGTTTATTTCCAGGGAGGAACGAGCAGTACTTC.

The J gene is TRBJ1-2, the V gene TRBV6-5; 8 nucleotides agree with TRBD1. In germline, CDR1 is MNHEY, CDR2 SVGAGI. The V gene end was trimmed by 6 bases and the J gene end by 6 bases; junction bases not matched to a gene: 6. This CDR3 contains 13 residues. The CDR3 nucleotides read TGTGCCAGCAGGGGGACAGGAGGGGATGGCTACACCTTC. Encoded protein: CASRGTGGDGYTF.

The chain uses TRBV6-6 and TRBJ1-1; possibly TRBD1 for D (5 bases). This CDR3 has 16 residues. The ends were cut back, 4 bases at V and 4 bases at J, with 19 bases in the middle. Germline V gene lookup returns CDR1 MNHNY and CDR2 SVGAGI (reference sequence). The CDR3 loop reads CASSSHGGGRPTEAFF. CDR3 in DNA: TGTGCCAGCAGTTCACATGGGGGGGGGAGGCCCACTGAAGCTTTCTTT.

This clone was recorded a few times. This chain links TRBV5-1 with TRBJ2-2; 9 positions match TRBD2. This CDR3 is 15 amino acids long. Germline V gene sequence: CDR1 SGHRS, CDR2 YFSETQ. V lost 2 bases, J lost 4 bases, and 3 bases stayed unmatched. The CDR3 is CASSFVAGVTGELFF. For the CDR3, the DNA is TGCGCCAGCAGCTTTGTAGCGGGAGTCACCGGGGAGCTGTTTTTT.

This clone was seen a single time. V is TRBV28 and J is TRBJ2-7, with 8 positions matching TRBD2. After removal of 3 bases from V and 4 bases from J, the junction contained 11 bases not matched to a gene. Per germline, CDR1 MDHEN and CDR2 SYDVKM. The CDR3 spans 16 residues. The CDR3 sequence: CASSFGGGALRYEQYF. DNA of the CDR3: TGTGCCAGCAGTTTCGGGGGGGGAGCCTTAAGATACGAGCAGTACTTC.

CDR3 sequence: CASSQADREGINQPQHF. CDR3 DNA sequence: TGCGCCAGCAGTCAAGCGGACAGGGAGGGGATCAATCAGCCCCAGCATTTT. This chain links TRBV23-1 with TRBJ1-5; 8 positions agree with TRBD1. TRBV23-1 is recorded as an ORF, its role being uncertain. Unmatched junction bases numbered 9, after V lost 2 bases and J lost 3 bases. This CDR3 region has 17 residues.

The genes are TRBV7-6 and TRBJ2-1, with D possibly being TRBD2 (6 bases). V gave up 5 bases and J gave up 3 bases, with 14 bases separating them. The V gene's germline CDR1 is SGHVS and CDR2 FNYEAQ. There are 15 residues in the CDR3. CDR3 protein: CASSLLAESYNEQFF. The CDR3 nucleotides read TGTGCCAGCAGCCTCTTAGCGGAAAGCTACAATGAGCAGTTCTTC.

The chain combines TRBV27 with TRBJ1-5; 7 bases fit TRBD1. The V segment lost 7 bases and the J segment 2 bases; nucleotides outside the gene matches: 11. The CDR3 runs to 16 residues. Per the germline V gene, CDR1 is MNHEY and CDR2 is SMNVEV (reference sequence). In DNA, the CDR3 is TGTGCCAGCAAGGGATTTGGAGGGGGCGGCAATCAGCCCCAGCATTTT. Its protein product is CASKGFGGGGNQPQHF.

The gene calls are TRBV9 and TRBJ1-3; 8 bases match TRBD1. Per the germline V gene, CDR1 is SGDLS and CDR2 is YYNGEE. V trimming: 0 bases; J trimming: 4 bases; junction bases outside the gene matches: 9. CDR3 length equals 17 residues. The CDR3 DNA is TGTGCCAGCAGCGTAGGTGTAGGACAGGGACCAGGAAACACCATATATTTT. Its protein product is CASSVGVGQGPGNTIYF. The variable domain in full, with the rest retrieved from reference TRBV9 and TRBJ1-3, is DSGVTQTPKHLITATGQRVTLRCSPRSGDLSVYWYQQSLDQGLQFLIQYYNGEERAKGNILERFSAQQFPDLHSELNLSSLELGDSALYFCASSVGVGQGPGNTIYFGEGSWLTVV.

This clone has just a few counts. V and J are TRBV27 and TRBJ2-7; TRBD1 might be the D (6 bases). The V gene's germline CDR1 is MNHEY and CDR2 SMNVEV (reference sequence). This CDR3 has 14 amino acids. Trimming shortened V by 5 bases and J by 5 bases, and 16 bases separated the two germline ends. CDR3 in DNA: TGTGCCAGCAGTATCATACAGGGTTTCCACGAGCAGTACTTC. This translates into CASSIIQGFHEQYF.

V gene TRBV6-5 combines with J gene TRBJ2-7; D is perhaps TRBD2 (6 bases). The ends were cut back, 6 bases at V and 6 bases at J, with 9 bases in the middle. This CDR3 spans 11 amino acids. In germline, CDR1 is MNHEY, CDR2 SVGAGI. The CDR3 DNA reads as TGTGCCAGCAGCTTCGGGAGCGAGCAGTACTTC. Translation: CASSFGSEQYF.

CDR3 sequence: CASSLYSSDSPLHF. The CDR3 coding sequence is TGTGCCAGCAGCTTATACTCATCCGATTCACCCCTCCACTTT. The V call is TRBV11-3, the J call TRBJ1-6, with D hard to call. The V gene's germline CDR1 is SGHNT and CDR2 YENEEA. Trimming stripped 2 bases from V and 8 bases from J, with 10 bases between. The CDR3 is 14 amino acids.

The rearrangement joins TRBV5-1 to TRBJ1-2; D might be TRBD1 (5 bases). This CDR3 region has 13 residues. V lost 2 bases to trimming and J lost 8 bases, with 13 bases between them. Germline values: CDR1 SGHRS, CDR2 YFSETQ. CDR3 sequence: CASSFGTRQGYTF. The DNA of the CDR3 is TGCGCCAGCAGCTTCGGGACTAGACAAGGCTACACCTTC.

The V call is TRBV27, the J call TRBJ1-1; D perhaps matches TRBD1 (6 bases). V gave up 10 bases and J gave up 8 bases, with 23 bases separating them. There are 14 residues in the CDR3. The V gene's germline CDR1 is MNHEY and CDR2 SMNVEV (reference sequence). Here the CDR3 reads CATWGGQTHREAFF. The CDR3 bases are TGTGCCACCTGGGGGGGGCAAACCCACCGCGAAGCTTTCTTT.

V usage is TRBV19 and J usage is TRBJ1-1; 8 bases agree with TRBD1. Germline V lookup: CDR1 LNHDA, CDR2 SQIVND (reference sequence). With V trimmed by 8 bases and J by 2 bases, 1 base remained unmatched. The CDR3 consists of 12 residues. The CDR3 coding sequence is TGTGCCAGTGGGACAGGTAACACTGAAGCTTTCTTT. Its protein product is CASGTGNTEAFF.

V is TRBV5-1 and J is TRBJ2-2; no firm D call. The V end was cut by 4 bases, the J end by 4 bases, with 20 bases between. Per the germline V gene, CDR1 is SGHRS and CDR2 is YFSETQ. The CDR3 sequence is 17 residues long. The CDR3 sequence is CASSAIPSSPSTGELFF. The CDR3, as DNA: TGCGCCAGCAGCGCCATCCCTAGTTCCCCAAGCACCGGGGAGCTGTTTTTT.

The gene calls are TRBV5-8 and TRBJ1-1; 7 nucleotides match TRBD1. Looked up from germline, CDR1 is SGHTS and CDR2 is YDEGEE. The CDR3 extends over 16 amino acids. J gave up 1 base and V 0 bases, and 6 bases lay outside the gene matches. The CDR3 DNA reads TGTGCCAGCAGCTTGGACAGGGGTATACGGAACACTGAAGCTTTCTTT. Translating gives CASSLDRGIRNTEAFF.

As regards this clone: The junction differs from germline at one of its ends, possibly a read error. The rearrangement links TRBV6-1 to TRBJ2-3; a possible D gene is TRBD1 (6 bases). The CDR3 length is 13 residues. Germline V gives CDR1 MNHNS, CDR2 SASEGT. CDR3: CASSEGERGTRDF. For the CDR3, the DNA is TGTGCCAGCAGTGAAGGAGAAAGGGGGACCCGGGATTTT.

The V and J genes are TRBV6-6 and TRBJ2-7; tentative D call: TRBD1 (6 bases). The V gene's germline CDR1 is MNHNY and CDR2 SVGAGI (reference sequence). V was cut by 8 bases and J by 0 bases, with 17 bases left in between. This CDR3 comprises 15 residues. The CDR3 region is CASAPGQPSSYEQYF. CDR3 DNA: TGTGCCAGCGCCCCCGGACAGCCAAGCTCCTACGAGCAGTACTTC.

Regarding this clone: The conserved phenylalanine or tryptophan normally closing the CDR3 is absent here, so this likely arose from a read error. The V call is TRBV9, the J call TRBJ2-7, with 11 bases matching TRBD2. Germline loops: CDR1 SGDLS, CDR2 YYNGEE. The CDR3 is 15 residues long. V was pared by 4 bases and J by 4 bases, with 7 bases of the junction left unmatched. In DNA form, the CDR3 reads TGTGCCAGCAGCCCGAAGACTAGCGGGAAATACGAGCAGTACCTC. This translates into CASSPKTSGKYEQYL.